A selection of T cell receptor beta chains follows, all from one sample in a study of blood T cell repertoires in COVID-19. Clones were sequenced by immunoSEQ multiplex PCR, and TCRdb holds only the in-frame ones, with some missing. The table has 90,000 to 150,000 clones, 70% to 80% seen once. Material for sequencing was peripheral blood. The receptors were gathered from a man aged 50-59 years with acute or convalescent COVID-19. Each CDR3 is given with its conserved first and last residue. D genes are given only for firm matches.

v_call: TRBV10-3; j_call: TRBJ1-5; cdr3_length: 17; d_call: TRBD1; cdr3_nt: TGTGCCAGCCACGCGACAGGGGAGGTGTATAGCAATCAGCCCCAGCATTTT; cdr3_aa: CASHATGEVYSNQPQHF
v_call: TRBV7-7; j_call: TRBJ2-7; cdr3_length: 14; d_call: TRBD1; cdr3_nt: TGTGCCAGCAGCTTAGGCCAGGGGGCCGGGGAGCAGTACTTC; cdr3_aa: CASSLGQGAGEQYF
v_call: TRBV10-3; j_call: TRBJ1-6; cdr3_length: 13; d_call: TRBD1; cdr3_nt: TGTGCCATCAGAGGGACAGGGACGGCACCCCTCCACTTT; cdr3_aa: CAIRGTGTAPLHF
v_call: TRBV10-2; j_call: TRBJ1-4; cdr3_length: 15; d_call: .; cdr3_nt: TGCGCCAGCAAACCCCCGACGGGACACCCTGAAAAACTGTTTTTT; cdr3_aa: CASKPPTGHPEKLFF
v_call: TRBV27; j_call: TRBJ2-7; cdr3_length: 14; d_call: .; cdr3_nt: TGTGCCAGCAGTTTATCGAACAGGGCTTACGAGCAGTACTTC; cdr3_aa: CASSLSNRAYEQYF
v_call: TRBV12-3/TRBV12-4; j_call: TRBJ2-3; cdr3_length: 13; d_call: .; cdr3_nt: TGTGCCAGCAGTTTCATAGGGGCAGATACGCAGTATTTT; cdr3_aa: CASSFIGADTQYF
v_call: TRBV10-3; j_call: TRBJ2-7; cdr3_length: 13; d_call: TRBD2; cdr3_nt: TGTGCCACAATGACTAGCGGGAGTTACGAGCAGTACTTC; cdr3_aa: CATMTSGSYEQYF
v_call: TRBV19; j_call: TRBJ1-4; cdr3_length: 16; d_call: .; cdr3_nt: TGTGCCAGTAGTATAGATCCCCCGGGAGGTAATGAAAAACTGTTTTTT; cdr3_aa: CASSIDPPGGNEKLFF
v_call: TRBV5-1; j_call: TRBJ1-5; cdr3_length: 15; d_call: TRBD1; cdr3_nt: TGCGCCAGCAGCGAGGGACAGTCGGGCAATCAGCCCCAGCATTTT; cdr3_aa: CASSEGQSGNQPQHF
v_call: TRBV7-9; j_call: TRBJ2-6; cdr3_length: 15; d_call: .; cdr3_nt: TGTGCCAGCAGCTTAGCAGGGGCTGGGGCCAACGTCCTGACTTTC; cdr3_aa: CASSLAGAGANVLTF